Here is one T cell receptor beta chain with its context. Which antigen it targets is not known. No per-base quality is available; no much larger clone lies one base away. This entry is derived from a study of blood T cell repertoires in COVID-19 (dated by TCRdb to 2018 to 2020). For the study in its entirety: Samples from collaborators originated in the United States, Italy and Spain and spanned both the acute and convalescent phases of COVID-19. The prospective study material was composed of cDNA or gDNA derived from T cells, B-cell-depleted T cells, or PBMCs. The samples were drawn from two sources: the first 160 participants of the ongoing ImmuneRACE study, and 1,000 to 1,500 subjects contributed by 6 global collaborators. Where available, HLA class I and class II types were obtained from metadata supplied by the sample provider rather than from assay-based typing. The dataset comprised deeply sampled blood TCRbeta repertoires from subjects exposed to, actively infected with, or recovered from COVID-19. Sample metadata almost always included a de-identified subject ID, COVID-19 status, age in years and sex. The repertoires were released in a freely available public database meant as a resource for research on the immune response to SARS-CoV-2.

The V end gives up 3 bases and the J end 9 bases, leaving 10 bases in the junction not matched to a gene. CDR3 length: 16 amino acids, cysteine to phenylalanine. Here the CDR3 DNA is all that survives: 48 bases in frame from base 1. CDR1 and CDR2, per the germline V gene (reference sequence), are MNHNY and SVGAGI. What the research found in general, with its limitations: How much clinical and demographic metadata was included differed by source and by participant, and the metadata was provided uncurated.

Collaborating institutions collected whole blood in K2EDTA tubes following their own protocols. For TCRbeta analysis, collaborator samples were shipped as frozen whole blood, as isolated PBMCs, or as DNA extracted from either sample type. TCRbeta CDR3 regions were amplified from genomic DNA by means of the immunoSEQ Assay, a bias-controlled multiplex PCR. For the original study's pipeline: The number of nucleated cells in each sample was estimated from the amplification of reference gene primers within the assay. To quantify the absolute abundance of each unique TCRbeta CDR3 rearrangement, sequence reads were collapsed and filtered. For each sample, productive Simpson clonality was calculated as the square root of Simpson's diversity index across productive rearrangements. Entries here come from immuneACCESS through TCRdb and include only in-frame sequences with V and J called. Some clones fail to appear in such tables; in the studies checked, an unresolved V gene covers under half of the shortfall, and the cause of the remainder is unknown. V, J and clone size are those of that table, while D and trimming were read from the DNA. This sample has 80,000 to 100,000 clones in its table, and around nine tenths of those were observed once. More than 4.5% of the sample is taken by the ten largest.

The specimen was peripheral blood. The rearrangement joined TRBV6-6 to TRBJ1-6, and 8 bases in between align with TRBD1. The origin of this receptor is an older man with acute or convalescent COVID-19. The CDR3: CASSYGQGARLSPLHF. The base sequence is TGTGCCAGCAGTTATGGGCAGGGGGCTAGGCTTTCACCCCTCCACTTT.